Listed below are T cell receptor beta chains from one sample, sequenced in a study of blood T cell repertoires in COVID-19. TCRdb's copy holds only in-frame clones and misses some; the assay was immunoSEQ multiplex PCR. The data hold 200,000 or so clones, with roughly 80% observed a single time. The sample consisted of PBMCs or T cells enriched from blood (not recorded which). These TCRs come from a man aged 40-49 years who had recovered from COVID-19. Both conserved end residues are part of each CDR3. A D gene is named only where the DNA matches it firmly. Size values are once, few and many counts, or a class for expanded clones, and some rows have none.

length: 14
size: -
V: TRBV6-1
J: TRBJ1-1
D: -
CDR3: CASSEDRVRREAFF
DNA: TGTGCCAGCAGTGAAGACCGGGTTCGGCGTGAAGCTTTCTTT

length: 12
size: -
V: TRBV5-6
J: TRBJ1-2
D: -
CDR3: CASRPGPSGYTF
DNA: TGTGCCAGCAGACCCGGCCCTAGTGGCTACACCTTC

length: 16
size: once
V: TRBV4-2
J: TRBJ1-2
D: -
CDR3: CASSQDGWGGLYGYTF
DNA: TGTGCCAGCAGCCAAGATGGGTGGGGGGGACTCTATGGCTACACCTTC

length: 14
size: -
V: TRBV7-3
J: TRBJ1-1
D: -
CDR3: CASTGQFMNTEAFF
DNA: TGTGCCAGCACTGGACAGTTTATGAACACTGAAGCTTTCTTT

length: 15
size: -
V: TRBV7-9
J: TRBJ1-3
D: -
CDR3: CASSLAARSGNTIYF
DNA: TGTGCCAGCAGCTTAGCCGCCAGATCTGGAAACACCATATATTTT

length: 15
size: many
V: TRBV5-1
J: TRBJ2-7
D: TRBD1
CDR3: CASSLEQGAYNEQYF
DNA: TGCGCCAGCAGCTTGGAACAGGGGGCTTACAACGAGCAGTACTTC

length: 12
size: once
V: TRBV24-1
J: TRBJ1-3
D: TRBD1
CDR3: CATRDRGGTIYF
DNA: TGTGCCACCAGGGACAGGGGAGGCACCATATATTTT

length: 11
size: -
V: TRBV28
J: TRBJ1-5
D: -
CDR3: CASGRDQPQHF
DNA: TGTGCCAGCGGGCGGGATCAGCCCCAGCATTTT

length: 14
size: -
V: TRBV6-5
J: TRBJ1-1
D: -
CDR3: CASSYSSLNTEAFF
DNA: TGTGCCAGCAGTTACTCATCTTTAAACACTGAAGCTTTCTTT

length: 12
size: -
V: TRBV3-1/TRBV3-2
J: TRBJ1-1
D: -
CDR3: CASSRVSTEAFF
DNA: TGTGCCAGCAGCCGCGTGAGTACTGAAGCTTTCTTT

length: 11
size: -
V: TRBV7-8
J: TRBJ1-1
D: -
CDR3: CASRYGTEAFF
DNA: TGTGCCAGCAGGTACGGGACAGAAGCTTTCTTT

length: 12
size: -
V: TRBV10-3
J: TRBJ2-1
D: TRBD2
CDR3: CAISLAGGTQFF
DNA: TGTGCCATCAGTCTAGCGGGGGGGACCCAGTTCTTC

length: 15
size: -
V: TRBV25-1
J: TRBJ1-2
D: -
CDR3: CASSEGAGLNYGYTF
DNA: TGTGCCAGCAGTGAGGGAGCAGGCCTTAACTATGGCTACACCTTC